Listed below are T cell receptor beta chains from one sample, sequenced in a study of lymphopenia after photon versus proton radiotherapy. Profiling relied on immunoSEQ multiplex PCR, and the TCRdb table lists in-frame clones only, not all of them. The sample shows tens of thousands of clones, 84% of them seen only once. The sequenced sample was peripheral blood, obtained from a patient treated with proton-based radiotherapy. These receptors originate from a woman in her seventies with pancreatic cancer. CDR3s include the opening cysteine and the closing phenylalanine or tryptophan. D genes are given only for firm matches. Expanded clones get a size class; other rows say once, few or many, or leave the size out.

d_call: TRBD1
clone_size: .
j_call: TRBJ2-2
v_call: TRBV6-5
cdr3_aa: CASSRTGNTGELFF
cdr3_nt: TGTGCCAGCAGTCGGACAGGGAACACCGGGGAGCTGTTTTTT

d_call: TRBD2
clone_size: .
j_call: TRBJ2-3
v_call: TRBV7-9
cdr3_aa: CASSSPSGGSTDTQYF
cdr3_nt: TGTGCCAGCAGCTCCCCCTCCGGGGGGAGCACAGATACGCAGTATTTT

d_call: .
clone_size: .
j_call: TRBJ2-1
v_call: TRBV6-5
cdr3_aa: CASSYSATSIYNEQFF
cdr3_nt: TGTGCCAGCAGTTACTCTGCGACCTCTATTTACAATGAGCAGTTCTTC

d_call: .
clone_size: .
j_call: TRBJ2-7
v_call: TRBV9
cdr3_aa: CASSGADISYEQYF
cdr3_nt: TGTGCCAGCAGCGGTGCGGATATCTCCTACGAGCAGTACTTC

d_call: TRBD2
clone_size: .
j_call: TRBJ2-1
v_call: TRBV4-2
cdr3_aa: CASSQKLAGSYNEQFF
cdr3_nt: TGTGCCAGCAGCCAAAAACTAGCGGGCTCCTACAATGAGCAGTTCTTC

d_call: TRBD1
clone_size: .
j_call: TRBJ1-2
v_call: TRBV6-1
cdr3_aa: CASSGDRNYGYTF
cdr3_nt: TGTGCCAGCAGTGGGGACAGAAACTATGGCTACACCTTC

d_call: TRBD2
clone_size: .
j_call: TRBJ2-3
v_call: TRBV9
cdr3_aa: CASSFGRAATDTQYF
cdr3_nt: TGTGCCAGCAGTTTCGGGAGGGCCGCAACAGATACGCAGTATTTT

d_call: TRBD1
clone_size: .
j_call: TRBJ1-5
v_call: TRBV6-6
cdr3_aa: CASSYPDRGVGQPQHF
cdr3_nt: TGTGCCAGCAGTTACCCTGACAGGGGTGTGGGGCAGCCCCAGCATTTT

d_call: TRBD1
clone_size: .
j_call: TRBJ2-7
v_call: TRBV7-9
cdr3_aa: CASSFPDREAEQYF
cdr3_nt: TGTGCCAGCAGCTTCCCGGACAGGGAAGCGGAGCAGTACTTC

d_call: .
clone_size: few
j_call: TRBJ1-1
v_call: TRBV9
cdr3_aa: CASSLSDTEAFF
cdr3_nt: TGTGCCAGCAGTTTGAGCGACACTGAAGCTTTCTTT

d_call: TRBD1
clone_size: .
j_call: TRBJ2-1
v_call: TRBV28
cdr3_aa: CASSPLGTGGDEQFF
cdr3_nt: TGTGCCAGCAGTCCACTCGGGACAGGGGGAGATGAGCAGTTCTTC

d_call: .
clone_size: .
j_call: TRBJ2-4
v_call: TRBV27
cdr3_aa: CASSDRNIQYF
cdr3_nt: TGTGCCAGCTCGGACAGAAACATTCAGTACTTC

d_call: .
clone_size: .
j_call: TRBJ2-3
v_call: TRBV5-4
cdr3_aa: CASSLAHDSSDTQYF
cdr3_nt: TGTGCCAGCAGCTTGGCCCATGACTCCTCCGATACGCAGTATTTT

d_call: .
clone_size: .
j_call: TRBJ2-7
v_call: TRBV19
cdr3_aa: CASSQQASYEQYF
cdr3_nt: TGTGCCAGTAGTCAACAGGCCTCCTACGAGCAGTACTTC

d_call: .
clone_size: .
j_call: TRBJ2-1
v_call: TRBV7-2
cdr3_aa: CASSLAISGSSGSNEQFF
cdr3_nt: TGTGCCAGCAGCTTAGCTATTAGCGGTTCCTCCGGGTCCAATGAGCAGTTCTTC

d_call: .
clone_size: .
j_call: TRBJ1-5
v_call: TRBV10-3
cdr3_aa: CATGYDNQPQHF
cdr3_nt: TGTGCCACCGGTTATGACAATCAGCCCCAGCATTTT

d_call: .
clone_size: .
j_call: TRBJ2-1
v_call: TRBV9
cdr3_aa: CASSVGPGGLENEQFF
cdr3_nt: TGTGCCAGCAGCGTAGGTCCAGGTGGGTTAGAAAATGAGCAGTTCTTC

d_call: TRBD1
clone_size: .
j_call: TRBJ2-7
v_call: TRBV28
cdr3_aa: CASSLAGQGASEQYF
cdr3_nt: TGTGCCAGCAGCTTAGCTGGACAGGGGGCGTCCGAGCAGTACTTC

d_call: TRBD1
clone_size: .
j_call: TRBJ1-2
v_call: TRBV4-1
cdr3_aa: CASSQVPRQGSYGYTF
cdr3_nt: TGCGCCAGCAGCCAAGTCCCGAGACAGGGCTCCTATGGCTACACCTTC

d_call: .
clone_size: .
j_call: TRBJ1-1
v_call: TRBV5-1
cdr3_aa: CASSFGGTNTEAFF
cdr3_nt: TGCGCCAGCAGCTTCGGGGGGACGAACACTGAAGCTTTCTTT

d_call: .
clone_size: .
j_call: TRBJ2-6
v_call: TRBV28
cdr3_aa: CASRRQVSGANVLTF
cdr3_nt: TGTGCCAGCAGGCGACAGGTCTCTGGGGCCAACGTCCTGACTTTC

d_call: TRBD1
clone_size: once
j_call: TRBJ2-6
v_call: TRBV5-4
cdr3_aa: CASSRDRGFSGANVLTF
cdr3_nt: TGTGCCAGCAGCCGGGACAGGGGATTCTCTGGGGCCAACGTCCTGACTTTC

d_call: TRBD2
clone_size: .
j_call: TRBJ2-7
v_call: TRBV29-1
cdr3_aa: CSVTLAAIFYEQYF
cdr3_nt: TGCAGCGTGACACTAGCGGCAATCTTCTACGAGCAGTACTTC

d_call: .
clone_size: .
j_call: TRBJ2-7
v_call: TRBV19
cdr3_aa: CASSIDPGAKSYEQYF
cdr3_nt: TGTGCCAGTAGTATAGATCCGGGGGCGAAATCCTACGAGCAGTACTTC

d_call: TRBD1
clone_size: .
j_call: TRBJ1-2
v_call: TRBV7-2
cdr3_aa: CASTPDRAAGYTF
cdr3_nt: TGTGCCAGCACCCCGGACAGGGCGGCTGGCTACACCTTC

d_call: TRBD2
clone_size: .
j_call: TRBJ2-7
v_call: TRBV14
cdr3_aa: CASSQDPSLSGLAGYEQYF
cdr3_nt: TGTGCCAGCAGCCAAGACCCATCTTTATCGGGACTAGCGGGTTACGAGCAGTACTTC

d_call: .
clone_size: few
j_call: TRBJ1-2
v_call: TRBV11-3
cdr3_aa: CASFRAQGYGYTF
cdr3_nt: TGTGCCAGCTTCCGGGCCCAAGGCTATGGCTACACCTTC

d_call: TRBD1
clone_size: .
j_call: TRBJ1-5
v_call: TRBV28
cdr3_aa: CASILQGVGQPQHF
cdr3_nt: TGTGCCAGCATCCTACAGGGGGTAGGGCAGCCCCAGCATTTT

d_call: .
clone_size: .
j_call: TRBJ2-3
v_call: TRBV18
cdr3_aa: CASSPGIDTDTQYF
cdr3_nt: TGTGCCAGCTCACCGGGGATAGACACAGATACGCAGTATTTT

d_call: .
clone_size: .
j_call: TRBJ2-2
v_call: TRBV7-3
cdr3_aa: CASSFDGYTGELFF
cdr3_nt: TGTGCCAGCAGCTTTGACGGATACACCGGGGAGCTGTTTTTT

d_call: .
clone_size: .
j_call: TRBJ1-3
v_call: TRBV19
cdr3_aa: CASSMGTALGNTIYF
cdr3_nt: TGTGCCAGTAGTATGGGGACGGCTCTGGGAAACACCATATATTTT

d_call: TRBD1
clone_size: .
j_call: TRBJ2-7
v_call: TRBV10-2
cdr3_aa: CASSEWTGSANSYEQYF
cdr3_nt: TGCGCCAGCAGTGAGTGGACAGGCAGCGCTAACTCCTACGAGCAGTACTTC

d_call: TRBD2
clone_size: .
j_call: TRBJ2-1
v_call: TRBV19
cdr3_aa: CASSPSGLAGVEQFF
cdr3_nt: TGTGCCAGTAGTCCCTCCGGACTAGCGGGAGTTGAGCAGTTCTTC

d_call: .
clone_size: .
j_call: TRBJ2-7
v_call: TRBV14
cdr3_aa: CASSQGVLRGGSYEQYF
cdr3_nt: TGTGCCAGCAGCCAAGGTGTCCTCAGGGGGGGCTCCTACGAGCAGTACTTC

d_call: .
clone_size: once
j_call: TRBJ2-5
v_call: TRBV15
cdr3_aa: CATSRDINRETQYF
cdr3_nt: TGTGCCACCAGCAGAGACATTAACAGGGAGACCCAGTACTTC

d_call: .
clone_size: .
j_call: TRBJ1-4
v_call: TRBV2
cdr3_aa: CASSPTSTNEKLFF
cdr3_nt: TGTGCCAGCTCCCCGACCTCAACTAATGAAAAACTGTTTTTT

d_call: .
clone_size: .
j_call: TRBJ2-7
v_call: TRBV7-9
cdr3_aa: CASSPTDTSWEQYF
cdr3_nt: TGTGCCAGCAGCCCGACTGATACGAGTTGGGAGCAGTACTTC

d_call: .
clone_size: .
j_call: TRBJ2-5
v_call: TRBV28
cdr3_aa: CASSFGVLQETQYF
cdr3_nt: TGTGCCAGCAGTTTCGGGGTTTTACAAGAGACCCAGTACTTC

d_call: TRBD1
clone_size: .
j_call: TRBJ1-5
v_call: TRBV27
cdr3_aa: CASRDGTGGYQPQHF
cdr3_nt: TGTGCCAGCCGCGACGGTACAGGGGGGTATCAGCCCCAGCATTTT

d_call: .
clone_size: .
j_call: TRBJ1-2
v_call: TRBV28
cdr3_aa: CASSLERYGYTF
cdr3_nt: TGTGCCAGCAGTCTGGAGAGGTATGGCTACACCTTC